This TCR beta chain is from a study of blood T cell repertoires in COVID-19. Produced via immunoSEQ multiplex PCR; TCRdb's table is partial and in-frame only. The repertoire holds approximately 88,000 clones, around 75% seen once, with roughly 6.3% in the top ten. This clonotype was sampled from a man between 65 and 85 years old with COVID-19, enrolled during active disease. The sample was peripheral blood.

CDR3 nucleotide sequence: TGTGCCAGCAGTTCTCACGGAGGAGCCTCTACATCCGGGGAGCTGTTTTTT. It codes for CASSSHGGASTSGELFF. The rearrangement joins TRBV28 to TRBJ2-2, with D tentatively TRBD2 (5 bases). With 4 bases removed from V and 6 bases from J, the gap between germline ends came to 21 bases. The CDR3 is made up of 17 amino acids. The germline CDR1 and CDR2 sequences are MDHEN and SYDVKM.